The 28 T cell receptor beta chains below all came from one sample that was sequenced in a study of regulatory T cells in long-lasting Graves disease. CDR3-region Arm-PCR and iRepertoire HTBI primers produced the TCR beta libraries. TCRdb passed the multiplex PCR reads through MiXCR, listing each CDR3 protein once. Seen here are some 420,000 distinct CDR3 sequences, about 20% observed once, and the top ten hold over 10%. Noted time point: persistent/refractory GD, antithyroid drugs over 5 years with positive TRAb. Construction of the TCR library relied on RNA isolated from PBMCs. Sequenced here: peripheral blood mononuclear cells (PBMCs), sampled when the disease was refractory, from a patient treated with antithyroid drugs. These receptors all stem from a female donor with Graves disease.

This clonotype was seen many times. The chain couples TRBV28 to TRBJ2-7; 7 nucleotides align to TRBD1. The CDR3 has 16 amino acids. Looked up from germline, CDR1 is MDHEN and CDR2 is SYDVKM. V lost 4 bases, J lost 0 bases, and 9 bases stayed unmatched. CDR3 nucleotides: TGTGCCAGCAGTTCCCCCCTGGGACAGAGCTCCTACGAGCAGTACTTC. It specifies CASSSPLGQSSYEQYF.

The rearrangement links TRBV24-1 to TRBJ2-7, with D unresolved. Germline V lookup: CDR1 KGHDR, CDR2 SFDVKD. The CDR3 runs to 13 residues. Trimming cost V 4 bases and J 6 bases, with 12 bases left between them. CDR3 amino acids: CATSDLTEAEQYF. In DNA form, the CDR3 reads TGTGCCACCAGTGACCTTACAGAGGCCGAGCAGTACTTC.

This clonotype was detected ten times or more. The V gene is TRBV28, the J gene TRBJ1-6; 9 bases map to TRBD1. With 5 bases clipped from V and 9 bases from J, the junction kept 5 bases outside the gene matches. Germline assignment: CDR1 MDHEN and CDR2 SYDVKM. The CDR3 has 14 amino acids. This chain's CDR3 is CASSRTGVGSPLHF. CDR3 in DNA: TGTGCCAGCAGTAGGACAGGGGTTGGTTCACCCCTCCACTTT.

The chain has TRBV6-1 and TRBJ1-1, with D possibly TRBD1 on 5 matching bases. Germline CDR1 and CDR2: MNHNS and SASEGT. This CDR3 is 15 amino acids long. The V end was cut by 10 bases, the J end by 1 base, with 19 bases between. The CDR3 sequence is CATFPGLLKNTEAFF. CDR3 DNA sequence: TGTGCCACCTTCCCGGGACTCCTGAAGAACACTGAAGCTTTCTTT.

In this sample, this clonotype turned up many times. The chain carries TRBV6-1 and TRBJ2-2; the match to TRBD1 covers 9 bases. CDR1 is MNHNS, CDR2 SASEGT, per germline. J gave up 0 bases and V 6 bases, and 5 bases lay outside the gene matches. The CDR3 loop spans 16 amino acids. In nucleotides, the CDR3 is TGTGCCAGCAGACCACAGGGGGCAGCGAACACCGGGGAGCTGTTTTTT. Its protein is CASRPQGAANTGELFF.

This clonotype has ten or more counts. The chain carries TRBV7-9 and TRBJ2-7; D gene uncertain. V lost 1 base and J 6 bases, leaving 7 bases between the germline ends. CDR3 size: 12 residues. Germline lookup yields CDR1 SEHNR and CDR2 FQNEAQ (reference sequence). The chain's CDR3 is CASSLGLPEQYF. The CDR3 nucleotides are TGTGCCAGCAGCTTAGGATTGCCCGAGCAGTACTTC.

This clonotype has ten or more counts. The rearrangement uses TRBV6-1 and TRBJ2-7; D may be TRBD1 (5 bases). CDR3 length equals 15 residues. V was trimmed by 7 bases and J by 0 bases, leaving 16 bases between them. Germline V gives CDR1 MNHNS, CDR2 SASEGT. In nucleotides, the CDR3 is TGTGCCAGCACCACCATGACAGATTCCTCCTACGAGCAGTACTTC. Translating gives CASTTMTDSSYEQYF.

This clonotype was observed many times. V usage is TRBV28 and J usage is TRBJ2-7; 8 nucleotides match TRBD1. Trimming cost V 6 bases and J 3 bases; bases outside gene matches: 19. The CDR3 runs 18 residues. Per germline, CDR1 MDHEN and CDR2 SYDVKM. The CDR3 is CASRYRGESQPVLYEQYF. The CDR3 DNA reads as TGTGCCAGCAGGTACAGGGGGGAGAGTCAACCCGTACTCTACGAGCAGTACTTC. Full variable domain (remainder filled in from reference TRBV28 and TRBJ2-7): DVKVTQSSRYLVKRTGEKVFLECVQDMDHENMFWYRQDPGLGLRLIYFSYDVKMKEKGDIPEGYSVSREKKERFSLILESASTNQTSMYLCASRYRGESQPVLYEQYFGPGTRLTVT.

In regard to this clonotype: A much larger clone differs from this one at a single base, so this may be a read error. As DNA, the CDR3 is TGTGCCAGTGGGGCCGACAGGGATTATGGGAACACTGAAGCTTTCTTT. Its protein product is CASGADRDYGNTEAFF. The rearrangement links TRBV19 to TRBJ1-1; TRBD1 agrees at 7 bases. The CDR3 consists of 16 residues. V lost 8 bases, J lost 1 base, and 13 bases stayed unmatched. Per the germline V gene, CDR1 is LNHDA and CDR2 is SQIVND (reference sequence).

About this clonotype: This may be a read error, as it is one base from a much larger clone. The CDR3 ends on some other residue instead of the conserved phenylalanine or tryptophan, so this is likely a read error. The chain carries TRBV20-1 and TRBJ1-2, with TRBD1 matching over 10 bases. CDR1 is DFQATT and CDR2 is SNEGSKA in the germline V gene (reference sequence). CDR3 length equals 16 residues. V was clipped by 6 bases and J by 1 base; unmatched bases: 11. CDR3 region: CSALGQGGPHNYGYTL. CDR3 coding DNA: TGCAGTGCCCTTGGACAGGGGGGACCCCATAACTATGGCTACACCCTC.

This clonotype was seen repeatedly, ten times or more. V gene TRBV12-3 or TRBV12-4 combines with J gene TRBJ2-7; D ambiguous. This CDR3 contains 12 residues. Trimming pared 3 bases from V and 7 bases from J, leaving 10 bases between. The CDR3 reads CASSFPLGEQYF. The CDR3 DNA sequence: TGTGCCAGCAGTTTCCCCCTGGGGGAGCAGTACTTC.

In this sample, this clonotype turned up many times. V usage is TRBV28 and J usage is TRBJ2-5; perhaps TRBD2 as D (5 bases). Germline CDR1 is MDHEN and CDR2 is SYDVKM. V was trimmed by 4 bases and J by 5 bases, leaving 23 bases between them. This CDR3 spans 17 amino acids. In DNA form, the CDR3 reads TGTGCCAGCAGTTCCAGGAGATTCGACAAGAGCGGTGAGACCCAGTACTTC. Its protein is CASSSRRFDKSGETQYF.

The rearrangement joins TRBV7-2 to TRBJ1-1, with no clear D. Germline V CDR1 and CDR2: SGHTA, FQGNSA. This CDR3 comprises 16 residues. Trimming cost V 2 bases and J 3 bases, with 16 bases left between them. The CDR3 reads CASSLQSGFEHTEAFF. The CDR3 nucleotides read TGTGCCAGCAGCTTACAATCGGGGTTCGAACACACTGAAGCTTTCTTT.

CDR3 coding DNA: TGTGCCAGTAGTATAGTTGGCGTGTACAATCAGCCCCAGCATTTT. Translating gives CASSIVGVYNQPQHF. The chain uses TRBV19 and TRBJ1-5; D unresolved. Germline-derived CDR1 and CDR2 are LNHDA and SQIVND (reference sequence). Trimming took off 1 base at V and 3 bases at J, with 10 bases between the two ends. The CDR3 extends over 15 amino acids. Filled out from reference TRBV19 and TRBJ1-5, the complete variable domain reads DGGITQSPKYLFRKEGQNVTLSCEQNLNHDAMYWYRQDPGQGLRLIYYSQIVNDFQKGDIAEGYSVSREKKESFPLTVTSAQKNPTAFYLCASSIVGVYNQPQHFGDGTRLSIL.

The V and J genes are TRBV5-6 and TRBJ2-4; no definite D call. V was shortened by 1 base and J by 0 bases, with 8 bases between the two germline ends. CDR1 and CDR2 (germline): SGHDT, YYEEEE. The length of the CDR3 is 15 residues. DNA of the CDR3: TGTGCCAGCAGCTTGACAGTGTCAGCCAAAAACATTCAGTACTTC. Translated: CASSLTVSAKNIQYF.

The V call is TRBV29-1, the J call TRBJ1-2, with D unclear. Trimming removed 4 bases at V and 5 bases at J, with 11 bases between. The CDR3 contains 12 residues. Germline values: CDR1 SQVTM, CDR2 ANQGSEA. The CDR3 bases are TGCAGCGTTGTCTCCAGCTTATATGGCTACACCTTC. Protein: CSVVSSLYGYTF.

The chain combines TRBV7-2 with TRBJ2-1; maybe TRBD1 (5 bases). This CDR3 has 15 amino acids. CDR1 and CDR2 (germline): SGHTA, FQGNSA. V was cut by 3 bases and J by 7 bases, with 16 bases left in between. The CDR3 sequence: CASSFMTVGRNEQFF. The CDR3 DNA is TGTGCCAGCAGCTTTATGACAGTGGGGCGGAATGAGCAGTTCTTC.

This clonotype was observed a few times. V and J are TRBV5-1 and TRBJ1-2, with 7 bases identical to TRBD1. With V trimmed by 0 bases and J by 0 bases, 8 bases remained unmatched. In germline, CDR1 is SGHRS, CDR2 YFSETQ. CDR3 length equals 17 residues. CDR3 DNA sequence: TGCGCCAGCAGCTTGGTTTCGTCTGGGACAGCTAACTATGGCTACACCTTC. Translation: CASSLVSSGTANYGYTF. Full variable domain (missing parts from reference TRBV5-1 and TRBJ1-2): KAGVTQTPRYLIKTRGQQVTLSCSPISGHRSVSWYQQTPGQGLQFLFEYFSETQRNKGNFPGRFSGRQFSNSRSEMNVSTLELGDSALYLCASSLVSSGTANYGYTFGSGTRLTVV.

This clonotype has at least ten counts. The chain links TRBV10-3 to TRBJ1-5, with a possible D match to TRBD1 (5 bases). The CDR3 loop spans 14 amino acids. Looked up from germline, CDR1 is ENHRY and CDR2 is SYGVKD. Trimming cost V 6 bases and J 7 bases, with 16 bases left between them. The CDR3 DNA sequence: TGTGCCATCAGCCCCGGGCAGGGTTCGCAGCCCCAGCATTTT. Protein: CAISPGQGSQPQHF.

J is TRBJ1-5 and V is TRBV20-1, with D maybe TRBD1 (5 bases). Trimming removed 0 bases at V and 7 bases at J, with 13 bases between. Germline V gene sequence: CDR1 DFQATT, CDR2 SNEGSKA (reference sequence). This CDR3 contains 14 residues. CDR3 sequence reads: CSAREGGIQQPQHF. Here the CDR3 DNA reads TGCAGTGCTAGAGAGGGGGGAATTCAACAGCCCCAGCATTTT.

This clonotype has a count of ten or more. The chain recombines TRBV7-2 with TRBJ2-7; the D is unclear. CDR1 and CDR2 from the germline V gene are SGHTA and FQGNSA. The CDR3 consists of 15 residues. Between the trimmed V and J ends, which lost 1 base and 5 bases, there was a span of 15 bases. CDR3 residues: CASSLGVTGPNEQYF. DNA of the CDR3: TGTGCCAGCAGCTTAGGAGTTACGGGCCCGAACGAGCAGTACTTC.

This sequence joins TRBV7-2 and TRBJ2-1; TRBD2 aligns across 11 bases. The CDR3 covers 14 residues. CDR1 and CDR2 from the germline V gene are SGHTA and FQGNSA. The V segment lost 6 bases and the J segment 9 bases; nucleotides outside the gene matches: 7. In DNA form, the CDR3 reads TGTGCCAGCAGACTTAGCGGGGGGGCCGGTGAGCAGTTCTTC. Translating it yields CASRLSGGAGEQFF.

The table lists this clonotype with a few counts. The chain uses TRBV30 and TRBJ2-4; D may be TRBD1 (7 bases). Germline assignment: CDR1 GTSNPN and CDR2 SVGIG (reference sequence). The CDR3 length is 17 residues. V dropped 2 bases and J dropped 8 bases, with 25 bases sitting between them. CDR3 loop: CAWSKIRDHPGGYIQYF. The CDR3 DNA is TGTGCCTGGAGTAAGATAAGGGATCACCCAGGGGGGTACATTCAGTACTTC.

Concerning this clonotype: A much larger clone differs from this one at a single base, so this may be a read error. The J gene is TRBJ1-1, the V gene TRBV6-1, with 9 bases matching TRBD1. This CDR3 is built from 16 residues. The ends lost 6 bases at V and 4 bases at J; junction bases unmatched: 12. In germline, CDR1 is MNHNS, CDR2 SASEGT. Written as DNA, the CDR3 is TGTGCCAGCAGGGGCTGGACAGGGGTGTTGAGCACTGAAGCTTTCTTT. Protein product: CASRGWTGVLSTEAFF.

This chain uses TRBV10-3 with TRBJ1-6, with D unresolved. CDR1 and CDR2 (germline): ENHRY, SYGVKD. The CDR3 is made up of 13 amino acids. The ends were cut back, 6 bases at V and 8 bases at J, with 11 bases in the middle. Written as DNA, the CDR3 is TGTGCCATCAGGGGCCCGGTGGATTCACCCCTCCACTTT. Translating it yields CAIRGPVDSPLHF.

The CDR3 DNA reads as TGTGCCAGCAGCGCCCTTGAAGGGGTAGGCTACACCTTC. Its protein is CASSALEGVGYTF. This chain connects TRBV9 to TRBJ1-2; maybe TRBD1 (5 bases). The length of the CDR3 is 13 residues. The V and J ends lost 3 bases and 8 bases respectively, with 14 bases between them. Looked up from germline, CDR1 is SGDLS and CDR2 is YYNGEE.

This clonotype was counted a few times. The chain couples TRBV4-3 to TRBJ1-1; D remains ambiguous. The CDR3 is made up of 14 amino acids. Germline V CDR1 and CDR2: LGHNA, YSLEER. V lost 3 bases and J 2 bases, leaving 10 bases between the germline ends. CDR3 amino acids: CASSQLDNNTEAFF. CDR3 bases: TGCGCCAGCAGCCAGTTAGACAACAACACTGAAGCTTTCTTT.

About this clonotype itself: Sequence at one end of the junction differs from germline and may be a read error. This chain joins TRBV7-8 and TRBJ1-5; D possibly corresponds to TRBD1 (5 bases). Looked up from germline, CDR1 is SGHVS and CDR2 is FQNEAQ. This CDR3 is built from 15 residues. The CDR3 DNA follows: TGTGCCAGCAGCTCCCAGGGCGAGGCCACTCAGCTCCAGCATTTT. Translating gives CASSSQGEATQLQHF.